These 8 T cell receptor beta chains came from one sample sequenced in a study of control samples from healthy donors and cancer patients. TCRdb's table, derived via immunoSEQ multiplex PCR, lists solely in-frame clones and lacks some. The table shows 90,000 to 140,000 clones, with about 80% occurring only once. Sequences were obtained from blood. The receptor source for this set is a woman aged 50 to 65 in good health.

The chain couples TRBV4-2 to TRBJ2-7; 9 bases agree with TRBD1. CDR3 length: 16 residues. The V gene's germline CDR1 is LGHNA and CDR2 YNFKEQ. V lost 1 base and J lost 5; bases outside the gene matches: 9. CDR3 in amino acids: CASSQVIGQGINEQYF. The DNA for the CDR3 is TGTGCCAGCAGCCAAGTTATCGGACAGGGGATCAACGAGCAGTACTTC.

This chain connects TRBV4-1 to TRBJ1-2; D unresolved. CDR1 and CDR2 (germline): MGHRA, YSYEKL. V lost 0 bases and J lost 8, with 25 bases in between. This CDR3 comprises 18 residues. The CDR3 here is CASSQEGGSRRKQSGYTF. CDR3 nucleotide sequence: TGCGCCAGCAGCCAAGAAGGAGGCAGTCGAAGGAAGCAGTCGGGCTACACCTTC.

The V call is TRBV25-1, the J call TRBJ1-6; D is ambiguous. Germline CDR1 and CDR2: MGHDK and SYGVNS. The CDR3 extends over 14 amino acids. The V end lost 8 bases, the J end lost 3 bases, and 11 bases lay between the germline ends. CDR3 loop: CASVPDNYNSPLHF. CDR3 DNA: TGTGCCAGCGTCCCAGACAACTATAATTCACCCCTCCACTTT.

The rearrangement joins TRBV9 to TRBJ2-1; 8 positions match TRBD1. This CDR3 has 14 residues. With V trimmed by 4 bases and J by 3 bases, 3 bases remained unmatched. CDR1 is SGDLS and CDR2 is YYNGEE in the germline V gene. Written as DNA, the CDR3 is TGTGCCAGCAGCCGGACAGGGAGCTACAATGAGCAGTTCTTC. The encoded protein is CASSRTGSYNEQFF.

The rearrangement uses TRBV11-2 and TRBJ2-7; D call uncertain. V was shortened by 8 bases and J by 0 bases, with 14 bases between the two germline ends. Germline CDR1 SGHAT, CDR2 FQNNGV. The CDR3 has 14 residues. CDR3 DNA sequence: TGTGCCAGCGGCTCTTTTAGTAGCTCCTACGAGCAGTACTTC. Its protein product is CASGSFSSSYEQYF. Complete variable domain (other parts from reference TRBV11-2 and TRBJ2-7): EAGVAQSPRYKIIEKRQSVAFWCNPISGHATLYWYQQILGQGPKLLIQFQNNGVVDDSQLPKDRFSAERLKGVDSTLKIQPAKLEDSAVYLCASGSFSSSYEQYFGPGTRLTVT.

CDR3 DNA: TGTGCCTGGAGTACGGGACAGGGCTACGAGCAGTACTTC. Its protein product is CAWSTGQGYEQYF. V and J are TRBV30 and TRBJ2-7; 9 positions match TRBD1. Trimming cost V 2 bases and J 3 bases; bases outside gene matches: 2. This CDR3 has 13 amino acids. In germline, CDR1 is GTSNPN, CDR2 SVGIG (reference sequence).

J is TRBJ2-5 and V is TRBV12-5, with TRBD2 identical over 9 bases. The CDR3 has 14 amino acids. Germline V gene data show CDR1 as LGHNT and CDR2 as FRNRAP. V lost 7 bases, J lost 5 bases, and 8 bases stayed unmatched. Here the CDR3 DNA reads TGTGCTAGTGCCTTAGGACTAGCGAGCGAGACCCAGTACTTC. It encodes CASALGLASETQYF.

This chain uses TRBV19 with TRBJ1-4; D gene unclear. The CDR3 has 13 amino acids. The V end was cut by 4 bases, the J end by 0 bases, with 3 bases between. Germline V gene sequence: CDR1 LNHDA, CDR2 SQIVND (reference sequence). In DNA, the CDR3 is TGTGCCAGTAGTAGAGCAACTAATGAAAAACTGTTTTTT. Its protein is CASSRATNEKLFF.